This T cell receptor beta chain was captured by sequencing in a study of glioma-infiltrating T cells. TCR alpha and beta CDR3 regions were amplified from RNA using iRepertoire nested multiplex PCR. TCRdb passed the multiplex PCR reads through MiXCR, listing each CDR3 protein once. The data contain about 130,000 distinct CDR3 sequences, approximately 25% of them seen just once; the ten biggest clones take up 12% to 15%. This clonotype was sampled from a human donor with low-grade glioma or glioblastoma, undergoing nonglioma brain surgery, or in good health (not recorded which). The material sequenced was glioma tissue, nonneoplastic brain tissue, or PBMCs (not recorded which).

This CDR3 reads CASSPTASSEQYF. DNA for the CDR3: TGTGCCAGCTCACCTACCGCTAGCTCGGAGCAGTACTTC. This chain links TRBV18 with TRBJ2-7; possible D gene TRBD2, 5 bases. The CDR3 runs to 13 residues. V lost 3 bases, J lost 7 bases, and 13 bases lay in between. The germline CDR1 and CDR2 sequences are KGHSH and LQKENI.